Shown below are 30 T cell receptor beta chains from a single sample sequenced in a study of T-cell memory formation after mild COVID-19. TCRdb used MiXCR to reprocess the 5' RACE reads, holding one entry per CDR3 protein. The sample has 580,000 or so distinct CDR3 sequences; 17% are singletons. The sequencing input was PBMCs or a T cell subset sorted from them (not recorded which). The receptors come from an adult woman who had mild COVID-19 (a few samples of this study predate the infection). Cell type and time point are not known.

This clonotype turned up a few times. This CDR3 is CASSYGDYGSAQHF. The DNA for the CDR3 is TGTGCCAGCAGTTACGGGGACTATGGTTCGGCCCAGCATTTT. The rearrangement joins TRBV6-2 or TRBV6-3 to TRBJ1-5, with TRBD1 as a possible D gene (5 bases). The CDR3 contains 14 residues. With 2 bases removed from V and 11 bases from J, the gap between germline ends came to 16 bases. Germline V gene sequence: CDR1 MNHEY, CDR2 SVGEGT.

A remark on this clonotype: An end of the junction does not agree with germline; a read error may underlie this. The V and J genes are TRBV29-1 and TRBJ2-5; D unresolved. This CDR3 comprises 13 residues. Germline V gives CDR1 SQVTM, CDR2 ANQGSEA. Here the CDR3 reads CSVEGDLQEIQYF. The CDR3 DNA reads TGCAGCGTTGAAGGAGATCTTCAAGAGATCCAGTACTTC.

The J gene is TRBJ2-7, the V gene TRBV21-1. TRBV21-1 is noted as a pseudogene. The CDR3 is 11 residues long. The CDR3: CASDHEYEQYF. For the CDR3, the DNA is TGTGCCAGTGATCACGAGTACGAGCAGTACTTC.

The sample holds a few counts of this clonotype. V gene TRBV12-3 or TRBV12-4 combines with J gene TRBJ2-2, with a weak D call TRBD2 (6 bases). Deletions cut 6 bases from V and 1 base from J, with 18 bases between. This CDR3 is 17 amino acids long. The CDR3 spells CASREGWGTRNTGELFF. CDR3 in DNA: TGTGCCAGCAGGGAGGGTTGGGGGACCAGGAACACCGGGGAGCTGTTTTTT.

The chain recombines TRBV27 with TRBJ1-1; 9 bases fit TRBD1. Germline V gene data show CDR1 as MNHEY and CDR2 as SMNVEV (reference sequence). This CDR3 is 16 amino acids long. After removal of 2 bases from V and 11 bases from J, the junction contained 15 bases not matched to a gene. As DNA, the CDR3 is TGTGCCAGCAGTTTAGCCCGACAGGGGGGGGCACTGAAGGCTTTCTTT. Its translation: CASSLARQGGALKAFF.

This clonotype has only a few counts. The chain carries TRBV20-1 and TRBJ1-4, with D perhaps matching TRBD1 (5 bases). This CDR3 is built from 15 residues. From germline, CDR1 is DFQATT and CDR2 SNEGSKA (reference sequence). Trimming cost V 0 bases and J 7 bases, with 15 bases left between them. This CDR3 reads CSARDYGAWSEKLFF. The CDR3 DNA sequence: TGCAGTGCTAGAGATTACGGGGCCTGGAGTGAAAAACTGTTTTTT.

This clonotype was counted only a few times. The chain combines TRBV20-1 with TRBJ2-3, with D tentatively TRBD1 (7 bases). The CDR3 is 15 amino acids. V was cut by 3 bases and J by 10 bases, with 23 bases left in between. The V gene's germline CDR1 is DFQATT and CDR2 SNEGSKA (reference sequence). The CDR3 loop reads CSAREWRGQPGAQYF. The CDR3 DNA is TGCAGTGCTAGGGAATGGAGGGGGCAACCTGGGGCGCAGTATTTT.

The V and J genes are TRBV19 and TRBJ2-7; either TRBD1 or TRBD2 may supply D (5 bases each). Looked up from germline, CDR1 is LNHDA and CDR2 is SQIVND (reference sequence). The CDR3 has 13 amino acids. The germline V and J ends were trimmed by 3 bases and 6 bases, with 12 bases remaining between them. The CDR3 loop reads CASSIGGRGEQYF. CDR3 DNA: TGTGCCAGTAGTATTGGGGGTCGGGGCGAGCAGTACTTC. The whole variable domain, filled in from reference TRBV19 and TRBJ2-7, reads DGGITQSPKYLFRKEGQNVTLSCEQNLNHDAMYWYRQDPGQGLRLIYYSQIVNDFQKGDIAEGYSVSREKKESFPLTVTSAQKNPTAFYLCASSIGGRGEQYFGPGTRLTVT.

The rearrangement links TRBV7-9 to TRBJ2-4; TRBD1 agrees at 9 bases. V gave up 5 bases and J gave up 8 bases; unmatched junction bases: 10. Looked up from germline, CDR1 is SEHNR and CDR2 is FQNEAQ (reference sequence). The CDR3 has 15 residues. CDR3 sequence (DNA): TGTGCCAGCAGCCCGGTCACAGGGGGCCAAGACATTCAGTACTTC. Protein sequence: CASSPVTGGQDIQYF. The full variable domain, in which reference TRBV7-9 and TRBJ2-4 provide the parts outside the CDR3, is DTGVSQNPRHKITKRGQNVTFRCDPISEHNRLYWYRQTLGQGPEFLTYFQNEAQLEKSRLLSDRFSAERPKGSFSTLEIQRTEQGDSAMYLCASSPVTGGQDIQYFGAGTRLSVL.

This clonotype was observed a handful of times. This rearrangement joins TRBV20-1 to TRBJ1-2; D remains ambiguous. Trimming left V 3 bases short and J 3 bases short, with 8 bases between. This CDR3 has 12 residues. Looked up from germline, CDR1 is DFQATT and CDR2 is SNEGSKA (reference sequence). CDR3: CSARAEYYGYTF. The CDR3 DNA is TGCAGTGCTAGGGCAGAGTACTATGGCTACACCTTC.

This clonotype was picked up a small number of times. The chain couples TRBV20-1 to TRBJ1-1; D is unclear. The germline V and J ends were trimmed by 6 bases and 1 base, with 12 bases remaining between them. Germline CDR1 DFQATT, CDR2 SNEGSKA (reference sequence). The CDR3 extends over 13 amino acids. The DNA of the CDR3 is TGCAGTGCCCAATATTGGTCGAACACTGAAGCTTTCTTT. It translates to CSAQYWSNTEAFF.

This clonotype was observed a few times. This chain joins TRBV3-1 and TRBJ1-5, with a weak D call TRBD1 (5 bases). This CDR3 is 14 amino acids long. CDR1 and CDR2 (germline): LGHDT, YNNKEL (reference sequence). V lost 4 bases, J lost 2 bases, and 9 bases lay in between. CDR3 bases: TGTGCCAGCAGCCGTTCGGGGGGCAATCAGCCCCAGCATTTT. Amino acids: CASSRSGGNQPQHF. Full variable domain (outside the CDR3, taken from reference TRBV3-1 and TRBJ1-5): DTAVSQTPKYLVTQMGNDKSIKCEQNLGHDTMYWYKQDSKKFLKIMFSYNNKELIINETVPNRFSPKSPDKAHLNLHINSLELGDSAVYFCASSRSGGNQPQHFGDGTRLSIL.

Only one count was recorded for this clonotype. The CDR3 DNA reads TGCAGTGCACCCGGACAGGCCTTCAACTATGGCTACACCTTC. As protein: CSAPGQAFNYGYTF. The chain links TRBV20-1 to TRBJ1-2; 7 bases fit TRBD1. The CDR3 has 14 amino acids. The germline gives CDR1 DFQATT, CDR2 SNEGSKA (reference sequence). The V segment lost 6 bases and the J segment 2 bases; nucleotides outside the gene matches: 9.

This clonotype appeared many times. This chain links TRBV5-1 with TRBJ2-5; D is possibly TRBD2 (6 bases). CDR3 length equals 16 residues. V lost 0 bases and J 3 bases, leaving 15 bases between the germline ends. CDR1 SGHRS and CDR2 YFSETQ come from the germline V gene. The CDR3 sequence: CASSLAEGTVKETQYF. CDR3 in DNA: TGCGCCAGCAGCTTGGCGGAGGGTACGGTAAAAGAGACCCAGTACTTC.

The chain links TRBV16 to TRBJ2-7; no clear D gene. This CDR3 contains 14 residues. V lost 2 bases, J lost 4 bases, and 12 bases lay in between. Looked up from germline, CDR1 is KGHSY and CDR2 is FQNENV. The CDR3 sequence: CASSQTNRDYEQYF. As DNA, the CDR3 is TGTGCCAGCAGCCAAACTAATAGGGATTACGAGCAGTACTTC.

J is TRBJ2-5 and V is TRBV7-8, with 11 positions matching TRBD1. V was clipped by 8 bases and J by 5 bases; unmatched bases: 13. The germline V gene encodes CDR1 SGHVS and CDR2 FQNEAQ. The CDR3 covers 16 residues. The CDR3 spells CASYLLRDRGRETQYF. The CDR3, as DNA: TGTGCCAGCTATCTTTTACGGGACAGGGGGAGGGAGACCCAGTACTTC.

The rearrangement uses TRBV7-9 and TRBJ1-1; D remains ambiguous. Germline CDR1 reads SEHNR; CDR2 reads FQNEAQ (reference sequence). V was clipped by 2 bases and J by 1 base, with 8 bases between them. The CDR3 sequence is 14 residues long. The CDR3 spells CASSLRSKNTEAFF. The CDR3 region has the DNA TGTGCCAGCAGCTTAAGGAGCAAGAACACTGAAGCTTTCTTT.

In its sample, this clonotype was seen a few times. The chain joins TRBV7-8 to TRBJ2-3; 10 bases are a match to TRBD2. J gave up 0 bases and V 5 bases, and 5 bases lay outside the gene matches. Germline assignment: CDR1 SGHVS and CDR2 FQNEAQ. The CDR3 runs 16 residues. DNA for the CDR3: TGTGCCAGCAGCCAACTAGCGGGGATTAGCACAGATACGCAGTATTTT. Encoded protein: CASSQLAGISTDTQYF.

The rearrangement joins TRBV5-6 to TRBJ1-1, with 7 bases aligning to TRBD1. CDR3 size: 15 residues. CDR1 is SGHDT, CDR2 YYEEEE, per germline. V gave up 4 bases and J gave up 4 bases; unmatched junction bases: 10. CDR3 sequence: CASSLATGEVTEAFF. Written as DNA, the CDR3 is TGTGCCAGCAGCCTAGCTACAGGGGAAGTCACTGAAGCTTTCTTT.

This clonotype came up a few times. This chain joins TRBV19 and TRBJ1-1; 8 bases agree with TRBD1. Germline V gives CDR1 LNHDA, CDR2 SQIVND (reference sequence). The CDR3 has 17 amino acids. The V gene end was trimmed by 5 bases and the J gene end by 7 bases; junction bases not matched to a gene: 18. CDR3 protein: CASSRLATGTGTLEAFF. Here the CDR3 DNA reads TGTGCCAGTAGTCGCCTTGCCACCGGGACAGGTACCCTTGAAGCTTTCTTT. Drawing the rest from reference TRBV19 and TRBJ1-1, the complete variable domain is DGGITQSPKYLFRKEGQNVTLSCEQNLNHDAMYWYRQDPGQGLRLIYYSQIVNDFQKGDIAEGYSVSREKKESFPLTVTSAQKNPTAFYLCASSRLATGTGTLEAFFGQGTRLTVV.

This clonotype occurred a few times. The chain is built from TRBV6-5 and TRBJ2-6; D call uncertain. The CDR3 runs 13 residues. In germline, CDR1 is MNHEY, CDR2 SVGAGI. The V and J ends lost 6 bases and 3 bases respectively, with 6 bases between them. The CDR3 is CASRGGGANVLTF. In DNA form, the CDR3 reads TGTGCCAGCAGGGGCGGTGGGGCCAACGTCCTGACTTTC.

This chain links TRBV2 with TRBJ1-5; TRBD1 matches 9 bases. The germline V gene encodes CDR1 SNHLY and CDR2 FYNNEI. The CDR3 has 15 residues. The V and J ends lost 4 bases and 4 bases, in that order; junction bases with no gene match: 5. CDR3 protein: CASSGTGAGNQPQHF. In DNA, the CDR3 is TGTGCCAGCAGTGGGACAGGGGCGGGGAATCAGCCCCAGCATTTT.

The rearrangement uses TRBV24-1 and TRBJ2-7; weak D call: TRBD2 (6 bases). CDR1 is KGHDR and CDR2 is SFDVKD in the germline V gene. The CDR3 sequence is 16 residues long. V lost 4 bases, J lost 3 bases, and 18 bases lay in between. In DNA form, the CDR3 reads TGTGCCACCAGTGAATTCCCCGGGACTGGGATCTACGAGCAGTACTTC. Its protein product is CATSEFPGTGIYEQYF.

The sample holds a few counts of this clonotype. This chain joins TRBV10-3 and TRBJ2-3; no firm D call. This CDR3 has 19 amino acids. Germline V CDR1 and CDR2: ENHRY, SYGVKD. V lost 6 bases and J 1 base, leaving 26 bases between the germline ends. The CDR3 region has the DNA TGTGCCATCAGCTACCCTTTACCCTCGCAGCATGACCGCACAGATACGCAGTATTTT. It codes for CAISYPLPSQHDRTDTQYF.

The chain couples TRBV18 to TRBJ2-4; unclear D gene. Germline V lookup: CDR1 KGHSH, CDR2 LQKENI. Deletions cut 5 bases from V and 1 base from J, with 6 bases between. The CDR3 is 13 amino acids. CDR3 amino acids: CASSDGAKNIQYF. The CDR3 DNA reads as TGTGCCAGCTCAGATGGGGCCAAAAACATTCAGTACTTC.

This clonotype has just one count. The gene calls are TRBV5-5 and TRBJ1-6; no definite D call. CDR3 length: 14 amino acids. The germline V and J ends were trimmed by 2 bases and 7 bases, with 10 bases remaining between them. The germline V gene has CDR1 SGHKS and CDR2 YYEKEE (reference sequence). The chain's CDR3 is CASSLWEMNSPLHF. CDR3 DNA sequence: TGTGCCAGCAGCTTATGGGAGATGAATTCACCCCTCCACTTT. Drawing the rest from reference TRBV5-5 and TRBJ1-6, the complete variable domain is DAGVTQSPTHLIKTRGQQVTLRCSPISGHKSVSWYQQVLGQGPQFIFQYYEKEERGRGNFPDRFSARQFPNYSSELNVNALLLGDSALYLCASSLWEMNSPLHFGNGTRLTVT.

The rearrangement links TRBV20-1 to TRBJ1-6; D is possibly TRBD1 (5 bases). Germline CDR1 DFQATT, CDR2 SNEGSKA (reference sequence). The CDR3 has 16 residues. V lost 2 bases and J lost 4, with 15 bases in between. As DNA, the CDR3 is TGCAGTGCTAGACGTAACGGGCAGGGATATAATTCACCCCTCCACTTT. As protein: CSARRNGQGYNSPLHF.

The rearrangement joins TRBV7-2 to TRBJ1-1, with TRBD1 identical over 10 bases. Germline V gene lookup returns CDR1 SGHTA and CDR2 FQGNSA. V trimming: 2 bases; J trimming: 5 bases; junction bases outside the gene matches: 2. The CDR3 consists of 14 residues. The CDR3, as DNA: TGTGCCAGCAGCTTAAAGGGACAGGGGACTGAAGCTTTCTTT. This codes for CASSLKGQGTEAFF. The complete variable domain, with remaining parts taken from reference TRBV7-2 and TRBJ1-1, reads GAGVSQSPSNKVTEKGKDVELRCDPISGHTALYWYRQSLGQGLEFLIYFQGNSAPDKSGLPSDRFSAERTGGSVSTLTIQRTQQEDSAVYLCASSLKGQGTEAFFGQGTRLTVV.

The chain carries TRBV12-3 or TRBV12-4 and TRBJ1-2; 9 nucleotides match TRBD1. The CDR3 loop spans 13 amino acids. J lost 6 bases, V lost 6 bases, and 5 bases had no gene match. The CDR3 nucleotides read TGTGCCAGCAGAAAACAGGGGGCGAATGGCTACACCTTC. As protein: CASRKQGANGYTF.

The genes are TRBV3-1 and TRBJ1-1; D ambiguous. Trimming pared 1 base from V and 0 bases from J, leaving 9 bases between. The CDR3 loop spans 15 amino acids. CDR1 and CDR2 from the germline V gene are LGHDT and YNNKEL (reference sequence). DNA of the CDR3: TGTGCCAGCAGCCAAGGCCACGGAATGAACACTGAAGCTTTCTTT. Its protein product is CASSQGHGMNTEAFF.